Below, one T cell receptor beta chain is given with its context. Its target is not known. The data are from a study of Ad26.COV2.S vaccination and SARS-CoV-2 variants. Study information: Donor joined the COV1001 Ad26.COV2.S trial arm. Study-wide results and caveats: A substantial breadth of spike-specific CD8+ and CD4+ T cell responses after vaccination has been reported. Vaccine recipients and placebo recipients showed similar non-spike TCR breadth.

CDR1 and CDR2 from the germline V gene are LGHNA and YSLEER. Trimming left V 0 bases short and J 5 bases short, with 10 bases between. The CDR3 length is 15 residues. Method: immunoSEQ multiplex PCR; TCRdb's copy keeps in-frame clones and lacks some. The sample lists about 350,000 clones; around 88% were seen once. Sample treatment: some 20 received Ad26.COV2.S at low or high dose, single or two shots; several received placebo; per-sample allocation not given. Day 63 after the first injection of vaccine or placebo was the sampling time. This material consisted of peripheral blood, taken in a trial of Ad26.COV2.S vaccine versus placebo. The TCR sequence derives from a person between 18 and 59 years old who received the Ad26.COV2.S COVID-19 vaccine or a placebo. The chain combines TRBV4-3 with TRBJ2-2; D possibly corresponds to TRBD2 (5 bases). The CDR3 bases are TGCGCCAGCAGCCAAGATCCAGCGGTTACCGGGGAGCTGTTTTTT. Its translation is CASSQDPAVTGELFF.